The 28 T cell receptor beta chains below all came from one sample that was sequenced in a study of beta chain features in type 1 diabetes. Regarding the study as a whole: Researchers report that Type 1 diabetes patients had moderately but significantly shorter TCRB CDR3s across all four CD4+ subsets.

TCRB transcripts that were expressed got sequenced, as all of the isolated RNA had been reverse transcribed. Libraries were prepared by immunoSEQ multiplex PCR; TCRdb keeps only in-frame clonotypes and omits some of them. This sample carries about 390,000 clones, about 10% of them seen once, and the ten largest clones take less than 0.65%. Which antigens these TCRs recognize remains unknown. Sequencing used central memory CD4+ T cells from blood. These receptors all come from a young man with type 1 diabetes.

This clone has a handful of counts. The CDR3 loop is CASSYFPQGRQPQHF. The CDR3 nucleotides are TGTGCCAGCAGTTACTTTCCACAGGGTCGTCAGCCCCAGCATTTT. This chain connects TRBV6-6 to TRBJ1-5; D is possibly TRBD1 (6 bases). V was clipped by 1 base and J by 6 bases, with 13 bases between them. Looked up from germline, CDR1 is MNHNY and CDR2 is SVGAGI (reference sequence). The CDR3 spans 15 residues.

This clone turned up a few times. The rearrangement uses TRBV7-8 and TRBJ2-1, with D possibly TRBD2 on 6 matching bases. CDR3 size: 17 residues. Trimming shortened V by 1 base and J by 4 bases, and 17 bases separated the two germline ends. The germline V gene has CDR1 SGHVS and CDR2 FQNEAQ. The CDR3: CASSLGGGDVSYNEQFF. The CDR3 nucleotides are TGTGCCAGCAGCTTAGGGGGAGGCGATGTATCTTACAATGAGCAGTTCTTC.

This chain uses TRBV28 with TRBJ2-3; either TRBD1 or TRBD2 may fit D (6 bases each). V lost 10 bases and J lost 1, with 15 bases in between. The CDR3 runs to 14 residues. Germline loops: CDR1 MDHEN, CDR2 SYDVKM. The CDR3 loop reads CATQSGGRTDTQYF. The CDR3 nucleotides read TGTGCCACACAATCCGGGGGCCGCACAGATACGCAGTATTTT. Supplemented by reference TRBV28 and TRBJ2-3, the full variable domain reads DVKVTQSSRYLVKRTGEKVFLECVQDMDHENMFWYRQDPGLGLRLIYFSYDVKMKEKGDIPEGYSVSREKKERFSLILESASTNQTSMYLCATQSGGRTDTQYFGPGTRLTVL.

V is TRBV5-1 and J is TRBJ2-6, with D unresolved. Per germline, CDR1 SGHRS and CDR2 YFSETQ. CDR3 length: 16 amino acids. V was clipped by 0 bases and J by 0 bases, with 7 bases between them. For the CDR3, the DNA is TGCGCCAGCAGCTTGGAATCGGTCTCTGGGGCCAACGTCCTGACTTTC. Translated, it gives CASSLESVSGANVLTF.

The chain has TRBV11-3 and TRBJ2-7; D not certain. The germline gives CDR1 SGHNT, CDR2 YENEEA. Trimming pared 3 bases from V and 1 base from J, leaving 7 bases between. This CDR3 contains 13 residues. Written as DNA, the CDR3 is TGTGCCAGCAGCTTCGACGGTTCCTACGAGCAGTACTTC. Its translation: CASSFDGSYEQYF.

This clone was seen many times. The DNA of the CDR3 is TGTGCCAGCACCGATTACCTCACAGATACGCAGTATTTT. Protein: CASTDYLTDTQYF. The V and J genes are TRBV5-4 and TRBJ2-3, with D uncertain. V gave up 6 bases and J gave up 2 bases, with 10 bases separating them. Looked up from germline, CDR1 is SGHNT and CDR2 is YYREEE (reference sequence). The CDR3 sequence is 13 residues long.

Only a few counts were recorded for this clone. The chain has TRBV7-8 and TRBJ1-5, with D perhaps TRBD1 (6 bases). Germline assignment: CDR1 SGHVS and CDR2 FQNEAQ. V lost 5 bases, J lost 3 bases, and 20 bases lay in between. This CDR3 spans 17 amino acids. CDR3 sequence reads: CASSTDALGALNQPQHF. CDR3 in DNA: TGTGCCAGCAGCACAGATGCCTTGGGGGCGCTCAATCAGCCCCAGCATTTT. Together with reference TRBV7-8 and TRBJ1-5, the CDR3 gives the full variable domain: GAGVSQSPRYKVAKRGQDVALRCDPISGHVSLFWYQQALGQGPEFLTYFQNEAQLDKSGLPSDRFFAERPEGSVSTLKIQRTQQEDSAVYLCASSTDALGALNQPQHFGDGTRLSIL.

The chain recombines TRBV6-5 with TRBJ2-1; tentative D call: TRBD1 (6 bases). This CDR3 contains 14 residues. The germline CDR1 and CDR2 sequences are MNHEY and SVGAGI. Trimming cost V 10 bases and J 3 bases, with 16 bases left between them. The CDR3 sequence is CAITPNRVYNEQFF. CDR3 nucleotide sequence: TGTGCCATCACGCCAAACAGGGTCTACAATGAGCAGTTCTTC.

This clone was detected a few times. V and J are TRBV6-6 and TRBJ1-4, with D unclear. The CDR3 has 15 amino acids. The ends were cut back, 0 bases at V and 1 base at J, with 6 bases in the middle. Germline V lookup: CDR1 MNHNY, CDR2 SVGAGI (reference sequence). The CDR3 bases are TGTGCCAGCAGTTACTCGGTGGGAACTAATGAAAAACTGTTTTTT. Translating it yields CASSYSVGTNEKLFF.

This clone was observed a few times. In the same sample, other DNA sequences code for this CDR3. The rearrangement joins TRBV28 to TRBJ1-2; D may be TRBD1 (5 bases). The CDR3 length is 13 residues. CDR1 is MDHEN and CDR2 is SYDVKM in the germline V gene. Trimming pared 8 bases from V and 2 bases from J, leaving 12 bases between. The CDR3 is CASRLGGNYGYTF. In DNA form, the CDR3 reads TGTGCCAGCCGTCTCGGGGGGAACTATGGCTACACCTTC.

The V call is TRBV4-2, the J call TRBJ2-2; TRBD1 might be the D (6 bases). The CDR3 covers 15 residues. V lost 6 bases, J lost 0 bases, and 11 bases lay in between. From germline, CDR1 is LGHNA and CDR2 YNFKEQ. Here the CDR3 reads CASSRDTANTGELFF. CDR3 sequence (DNA): TGTGCCAGCAGTCGGGACACAGCGAACACCGGGGAGCTGTTTTTT.

The chain has TRBV7-8 and TRBJ2-7; 11 nucleotides match TRBD1. The CDR3 is 15 residues long. The ends lost 5 bases at V and 5 bases at J; junction bases unmatched: 8. Looked up from germline, CDR1 is SGHVS and CDR2 is FQNEAQ. The CDR3 DNA is TGTGCCAGCAGCCGGACAGGGGGCAGGATCCACGAGCAGTACTTC. This sequence encodes CASSRTGGRIHEQYF.

This clone was detected a few times. V is TRBV10-3 and J is TRBJ2-2; D remains ambiguous. The germline V and J ends were trimmed by 10 bases and 3 bases, with 15 bases remaining between them. Per germline, CDR1 ENHRY and CDR2 SYGVKD. The CDR3 length is 14 residues. The CDR3, as DNA: TGTGCCAGCAGCCCCCAAGGATACACCGGGGAGCTGTTTTTT. This translates into CASSPQGYTGELFF.

The V call is TRBV7-3, the J call TRBJ1-1; TRBD1 matches at 7 bases. The trim removed 2 bases at V and 1 base at J, leaving 7 bases unmatched. This CDR3 has 16 amino acids. Germline V gives CDR1 SGHTA, CDR2 FQGTGA. The chain's CDR3 is CASSLGTGVANTEAFF. The CDR3 region has the DNA TGTGCCAGCAGCTTAGGTACAGGGGTGGCGAACACTGAAGCTTTCTTT. The variable domain in full, with the rest retrieved from reference TRBV7-3 and TRBJ1-1, is GAGVSQTPSNKVTEKGKYVELRCDPISGHTALYWYRQSLGQGPEFLIYFQGTGAADDSGLPNDRFFAVRPEGSVSTLKIQRTERGDSAVYLCASSLGTGVANTEAFFGQGTRLTVV.

This clone turned up a few times. J is TRBJ1-5 and V is TRBV7-8, with 8 bases that match TRBD1. The germline V gene encodes CDR1 SGHVS and CDR2 FQNEAQ. The CDR3 is 17 residues long. J was trimmed by 0 bases and V by 5 bases; bases with no gene match: 9. The CDR3 DNA reads as TGTGCCAGCAGCGAAGGGACAGGAACATATAGCAATCAGCCCCAGCATTTT. This sequence encodes CASSEGTGTYSNQPQHF.

This chain connects TRBV2 to TRBJ1-2, with 11 bases aligning to TRBD1. J gave up 0 bases and V 6 bases, and 12 bases lay outside the gene matches. The CDR3 runs 18 residues. Germline CDR1 is SNHLY and CDR2 is FYNNEI. The CDR3 region is CASSGPPGQGAANYGYTF. The CDR3 bases are TGTGCCAGCAGCGGCCCCCCTGGACAGGGGGCAGCTAACTATGGCTACACCTTC.

This chain uses TRBV15 with TRBJ1-2; TRBD1 matches 10 bases. CDR1 is LNHNV and CDR2 is YYDKDF in the germline V gene (reference sequence). The junction had 2 bases not matched to a gene; V was cut back by 0 bases and J by 4 bases. The CDR3 runs 15 residues. The CDR3 DNA follows: TGTGCCACCAGCAGAGATGGACAGGGGGTCTATGGCTACACCTTC. Residues: CATSRDGQGVYGYTF.

This clone was seen a few times. The DNA for the CDR3 is TGTGCCAGCAGTTCGGGACAGGGCCAAGAGACCCAGTACTTC. Protein product: CASSSGQGQETQYF. V gene TRBV9 combines with J gene TRBJ2-5, with TRBD1 matching over 9 bases. The CDR3 length is 14 residues. The germline V gene has CDR1 SGDLS and CDR2 YYNGEE. V lost 5 bases, J lost 1 base, and 3 bases stayed unmatched.

The chain combines TRBV6-1 with TRBJ1-5; possible D gene TRBD1, 5 bases. This CDR3 has 15 residues. CDR1 and CDR2 (germline): MNHNS, SASEGT. The V gene lost 5 bases and the J gene lost 2 bases, with 13 bases spanning the gap. The CDR3 DNA is TGTGCCAGCAGTCCAACAGGAAATGGCAATCAGCCCCAGCATTTT. Its translation is CASSPTGNGNQPQHF.

CDR3 DNA sequence: TGTGCCAGCAGCTCCGGGACAGGGATATTAGAGACCCAGTACTTC. Translated: CASSSGTGILETQYF. V and J are TRBV9 and TRBJ2-5; 9 bases map to TRBD1. V dropped 4 bases and J dropped 4; count of bases not matched to a gene: 8. The germline V gene has CDR1 SGDLS and CDR2 YYNGEE. The CDR3 extends over 15 amino acids.

As regards this clone: At the DNA level, this CDR3 is encoded by other sequences in the same sample as well. The CDR3 protein is CASSLVAGAKEQYF. In DNA form, the CDR3 reads TGCGCCAGCAGCTTGGTGGCAGGGGCCAAGGAGCAGTACTTC. The J gene is TRBJ2-7, the V gene TRBV5-1, with a tentative D call TRBD1 (6 bases). This CDR3 has 14 residues. CDR1 and CDR2 (germline): SGHRS, YFSETQ. V lost 0 bases, J lost 7 bases, and 14 bases lay in between.

This clone was detected only a few times. V usage is TRBV7-3 and J usage is TRBJ1-3; D not resolved. V was shortened by 2 bases and J by 4 bases, with 12 bases between the two germline ends. The CDR3 extends over 15 amino acids. Germline loops: CDR1 SGHTA, CDR2 FQGTGA. In DNA, the CDR3 is TGTGCCAGCAGCTTATCCGGGCGGTGGGGAAACACCATATATTTT. Residues: CASSLSGRWGNTIYF. Filled out from reference TRBV7-3 and TRBJ1-3, the complete variable domain reads GAGVSQTPSNKVTEKGKYVELRCDPISGHTALYWYRQSLGQGPEFLIYFQGTGAADDSGLPNDRFFAVRPEGSVSTLKIQRTERGDSAVYLCASSLSGRWGNTIYFGEGSWLTVV.

In its sample, this clone was seen a few times. The gene calls are TRBV5-1 and TRBJ2-7; no clear D gene. Germline V gene lookup returns CDR1 SGHRS and CDR2 YFSETQ. Deletions cut 3 bases from V and 3 bases from J, with 25 bases between. The CDR3 sequence is 18 residues long. CDR3 loop: CASSWAAGQLTLRYEQYF. As DNA, the CDR3 is TGCGCCAGCAGCTGGGCGGCAGGCCAATTAACCCTGCGCTACGAGCAGTACTTC.

J is TRBJ2-5 and V is TRBV5-1, with D unclear. Germline CDR1 and CDR2: SGHRS and YFSETQ. This CDR3 has 16 residues. V shed 0 bases and J shed 1 base, with 13 bases lying between them. The CDR3 region is CASSLEGRKSQETQYF. The DNA of the CDR3 is TGCGCCAGCAGCTTGGAGGGTAGAAAAAGCCAAGAGACCCAGTACTTC.

In this sample, this clone turned up a few times. V usage is TRBV20-1 and J usage is TRBJ2-7; tentatively, D is TRBD2 (5 bases). The length of the CDR3 is 11 residues. The germline V gene encodes CDR1 DFQATT and CDR2 SNEGSKA (reference sequence). CDR3 sequence: CRWTRAYEQYF. DNA for the CDR3: TGCAGATGGACGAGGGCCTACGAGCAGTACTTC.

In this sample, this clone turned up many times. CDR3 sequence reads: CASSLPGQGLEEQYF. CDR3 nucleotide sequence: TGTGCCAGCAGTTTACCGGGACAGGGATTGGAAGAGCAGTACTTC. The chain uses TRBV28 and TRBJ2-7, with 9 bases fitting TRBD1. The germline V gene encodes CDR1 MDHEN and CDR2 SYDVKM. The CDR3 covers 15 residues. V lost 2 bases and J lost 7; bases outside the gene matches: 9.

The rearrangement joins TRBV9 to TRBJ1-3; D uncertain. The germline CDR1 and CDR2 sequences are SGDLS and YYNGEE. The CDR3 runs to 16 residues. Trimming pared 4 bases from V and 0 bases from J, leaving 14 bases between. CDR3 protein: CASSSSPTTSGNTIYF. In DNA form, the CDR3 reads TGTGCCAGCAGCTCCAGCCCAACTACCTCTGGAAACACCATATATTTT.

This clone appeared many times. V gene TRBV7-9 combines with J gene TRBJ2-7, with unresolved D. The CDR3 spans 13 residues. Trimming removed 2 bases at V and 12 bases at J, with 17 bases between. Germline CDR1 and CDR2: SEHNR and FQNEAQ (reference sequence). CDR3 residues: CASSLSTATATYF. CDR3 DNA: TGTGCCAGCAGCTTAAGTACGGCGACCGCAACGTACTTC.